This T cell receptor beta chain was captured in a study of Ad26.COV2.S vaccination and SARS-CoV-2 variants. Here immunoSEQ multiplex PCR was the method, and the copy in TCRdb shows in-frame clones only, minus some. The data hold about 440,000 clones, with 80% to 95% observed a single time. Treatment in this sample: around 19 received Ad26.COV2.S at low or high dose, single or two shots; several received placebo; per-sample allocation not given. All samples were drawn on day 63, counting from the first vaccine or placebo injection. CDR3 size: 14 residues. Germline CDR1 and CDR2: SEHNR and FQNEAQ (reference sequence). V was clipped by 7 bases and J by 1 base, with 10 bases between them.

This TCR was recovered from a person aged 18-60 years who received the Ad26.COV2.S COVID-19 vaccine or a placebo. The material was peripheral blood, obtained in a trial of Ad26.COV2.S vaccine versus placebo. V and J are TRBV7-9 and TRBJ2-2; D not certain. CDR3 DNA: TGTGCCAGCATGTCCCTTCGGAACACCGGGGAGCTGTTTTTT. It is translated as CASMSLRNTGELFF.